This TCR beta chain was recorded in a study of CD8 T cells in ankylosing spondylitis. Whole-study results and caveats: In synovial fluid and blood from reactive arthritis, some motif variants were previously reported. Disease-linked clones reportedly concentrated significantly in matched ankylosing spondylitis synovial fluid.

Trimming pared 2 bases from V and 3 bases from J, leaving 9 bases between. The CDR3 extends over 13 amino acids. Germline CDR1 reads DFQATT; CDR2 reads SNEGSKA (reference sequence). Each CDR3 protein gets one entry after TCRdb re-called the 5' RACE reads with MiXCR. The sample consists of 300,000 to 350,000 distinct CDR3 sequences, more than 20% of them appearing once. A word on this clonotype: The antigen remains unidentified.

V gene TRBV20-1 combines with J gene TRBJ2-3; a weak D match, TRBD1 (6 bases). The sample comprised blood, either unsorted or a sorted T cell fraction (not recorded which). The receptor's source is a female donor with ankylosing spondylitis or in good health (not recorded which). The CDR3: CSARQGWTDTQYF. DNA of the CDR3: TGCAGTGCTAGACAGGGGTGGACAGATACGCAGTATTTT.